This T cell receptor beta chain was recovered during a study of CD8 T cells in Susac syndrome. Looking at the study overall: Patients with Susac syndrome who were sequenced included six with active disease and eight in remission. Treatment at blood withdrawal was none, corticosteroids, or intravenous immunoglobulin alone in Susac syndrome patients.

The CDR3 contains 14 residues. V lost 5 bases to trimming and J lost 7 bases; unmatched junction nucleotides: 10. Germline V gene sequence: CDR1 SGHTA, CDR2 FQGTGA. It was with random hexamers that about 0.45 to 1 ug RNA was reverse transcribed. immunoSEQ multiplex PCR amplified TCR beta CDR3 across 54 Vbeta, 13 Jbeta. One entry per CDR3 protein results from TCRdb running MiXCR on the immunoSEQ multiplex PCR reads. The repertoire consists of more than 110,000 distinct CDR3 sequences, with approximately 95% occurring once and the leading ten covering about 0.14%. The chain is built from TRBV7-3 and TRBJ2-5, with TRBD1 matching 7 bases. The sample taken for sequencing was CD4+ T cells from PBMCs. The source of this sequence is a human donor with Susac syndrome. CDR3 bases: TGTGCCAGCAGCCCAACGGGGACAGTGGGGACCCAGTACTTC. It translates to CASSPTGTVGTQYF.